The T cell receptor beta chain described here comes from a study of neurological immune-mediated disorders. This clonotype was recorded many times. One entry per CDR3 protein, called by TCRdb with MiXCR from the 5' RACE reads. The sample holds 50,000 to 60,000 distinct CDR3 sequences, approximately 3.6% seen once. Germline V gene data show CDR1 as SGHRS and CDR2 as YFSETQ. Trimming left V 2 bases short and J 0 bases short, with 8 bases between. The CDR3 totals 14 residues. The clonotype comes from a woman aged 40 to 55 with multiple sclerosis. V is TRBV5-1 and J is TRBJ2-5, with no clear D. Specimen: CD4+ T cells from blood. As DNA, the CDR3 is TGCGCCAGCAGCTTTGGGCTGTACCAAGAGACCCAGTACTTC. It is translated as CASSFGLYQETQYF.